Each of the 28 T cell receptor beta chains below was sequenced from the same sample in a study of CD8 T cells in ankylosing spondylitis. Via MiXCR, TCRdb re-called the 5' RACE reads, giving one row per CDR3 protein. The table lists about 35,000 distinct CDR3 sequences, approximately 3% of them singletons, with around 2.8% in the top ten. The specimen sequenced was blood, either unsorted or a sorted T cell fraction (not recorded which). The source is a male donor with ankylosing spondylitis or in good health (not recorded which).

Ten or more counts support this clonotype. V and J are TRBV9 and TRBJ2-3; D is uncertain. V was shortened by 0 bases and J by 5 bases, with 4 bases between the two germline ends. Germline CDR1 SGDLS, CDR2 YYNGEE. This CDR3 comprises 12 residues. The CDR3 DNA follows: TGTGCCAGCAGCGTAGCCTTAGATACGCAGTATTTT. Its protein product is CASSVALDTQYF.

This clonotype came up many times. This chain uses TRBV9 with TRBJ2-3; D is possibly TRBD2 (7 bases). Germline assignment: CDR1 SGDLS and CDR2 YYNGEE. The CDR3 is 16 residues long. V lost 6 bases, J lost 4 bases, and 21 bases lay in between. CDR3 sequence: CASNFLGGANPDTQYF. The CDR3 nucleotides are TGTGCCAGCAATTTCTTGGGGGGGGCCAACCCAGATACGCAGTATTTT.

This clonotype has ten or more counts. This sequence joins TRBV9 and TRBJ2-5; 7 nucleotides agree with TRBD1. The germline V gene has CDR1 SGDLS and CDR2 YYNGEE. This CDR3 contains 15 residues. Unmatched junction bases numbered 11, after V lost 4 bases and J lost 5 bases. CDR3 coding DNA: TGTGCCAGCAGCACTGGGGGCCCCAGGGGGGAGACCCAGTACTTC. Encoded protein: CASSTGGPRGETQYF. Supplemented by reference TRBV9 and TRBJ2-5, the full variable domain reads DSGVTQTPKHLITATGQRVTLRCSPRSGDLSVYWYQQSLDQGLQFLIQYYNGEERAKGNILERFSAQQFPDLHSELNLSSLELGDSALYFCASSTGGPRGETQYFGPGTRLLVL.

This clonotype has a count of ten or more. The chain combines TRBV11-2 with TRBJ2-7; 14 nucleotides agree with TRBD2. Trimming at V came to 0 bases and at J to 4 bases, leaving 11 bases not matched to a gene. Germline V gives CDR1 SGHAT, CDR2 FQNNGV. The CDR3 spans 19 residues. CDR3 protein: CASSLDPPRTSGGSYEQYV. The CDR3, as DNA: TGTGCCAGCAGCTTAGATCCCCCAAGGACTAGCGGGGGGAGTTACGAGCAGTACGTC.

This clonotype was seen many times. The chain combines TRBV20-1 with TRBJ2-1, with 7 bases matching TRBD1. The CDR3 covers 16 residues. V lost 0 bases to trimming and J lost 4 bases; unmatched junction nucleotides: 9. CDR1 and CDR2 from the germline V gene are DFQATT and SNEGSKA (reference sequence). CDR3 sequence reads: CSAREGGTRVYNEQFF. The CDR3 DNA reads as TGCAGTGCTAGAGAAGGGGGCACAAGGGTATACAATGAGCAGTTCTTC.

This clonotype was observed many times. The CDR3 spells CASSALLGSNEQFF. The CDR3 DNA reads as TGTGCCAGCAGCGCCCTTCTGGGGTCCAATGAGCAGTTCTTC. The chain links TRBV9 to TRBJ2-1, with D unresolved. The V gene lost 3 bases and the J gene lost 6 bases, with 13 bases spanning the gap. The germline V gene encodes CDR1 SGDLS and CDR2 YYNGEE. The CDR3 sequence is 14 residues long.

This clonotype was detected ten times or more. CDR3 protein: CASSVDGQGYNEQFF. DNA of the CDR3: TGTGCCAGCAGCGTAGACGGGCAGGGGTACAATGAGCAGTTCTTC. The chain combines TRBV9 with TRBJ2-1; weak D call: TRBD1 (6 bases). The CDR3 loop spans 15 amino acids. Trimming took off 0 bases at V and 4 bases at J, with 11 bases between the two ends. Per the germline V gene, CDR1 is SGDLS and CDR2 is YYNGEE.

This clonotype has ten or more counts. This chain uses TRBV9 with TRBJ2-2; the D call may be TRBD1 or TRBD2 (5 bases each). CDR1 is SGDLS, CDR2 YYNGEE, per germline. CDR3 size: 16 residues. Trimming stripped 0 bases from V and 1 base from J, with 10 bases between. Here the CDR3 DNA reads TGTGCCAGCAGCGTAGGGGGGTTAGGGAACACCGGGGAGCTGTTTTTT. Residues: CASSVGGLGNTGELFF.

As regards this clonotype: A read error is possible here, since a much larger clone lies one base away. The chain uses TRBV9 and TRBJ2-3; D is uncertain. V was clipped by 7 bases and J by 0 bases, with 15 bases between them. The CDR3 loop spans 15 amino acids. Germline CDR1 SGDLS, CDR2 YYNGEE. The CDR3 DNA reads as TGTGCCAGCGCGGCTTCCAGCCACAGCACAGATACGCAGTATTTT. Translated, it gives CASAASSHSTDTQYF.

The chain employs TRBV9 and TRBJ2-5, with 12 bases fitting TRBD2. V lost 4 bases, J lost 0 bases, and 4 bases stayed unmatched. Germline lookup yields CDR1 SGDLS and CDR2 YYNGEE. This CDR3 is 16 amino acids long. The CDR3 loop reads CASSPRTSGNQETQYF. The DNA of the CDR3 is TGTGCCAGCAGCCCACGGACTAGCGGGAACCAAGAGACCCAGTACTTC.

Many counts were recorded for this clonotype. J is TRBJ1-3 and V is TRBV9; D is possibly TRBD1 (6 bases). This CDR3 spans 15 amino acids. CDR1 SGDLS and CDR2 YYNGEE come from the germline V gene. V was clipped by 0 bases and J by 0 bases, with 7 bases between them. The CDR3 sequence: CASSVGTDSGNTIYF. The CDR3 DNA reads TGTGCCAGCAGCGTAGGGACAGACTCTGGAAACACCATATATTTT.

This clonotype showed up many times. The V and J genes are TRBV9 and TRBJ2-2; 7 bases are shared with TRBD2. The germline V gene has CDR1 SGDLS and CDR2 YYNGEE. The CDR3 is 15 residues long. Losses at the gene ends were 7 bases for V and 2 bases for J; bases not matched to a gene: 8. The CDR3 coding sequence is TGTGCCAGCGGACTGGCGGGGGTAAACACCGGGGAGCTGTTTTTT. This gives the protein CASGLAGVNTGELFF.

In its sample, this clonotype was seen many times. The chain joins TRBV9 to TRBJ1-5; D unresolved. With 4 bases removed from V and 5 bases from J, the gap between germline ends came to 10 bases. CDR3 size: 13 residues. Germline CDR1 SGDLS, CDR2 YYNGEE. The DNA of the CDR3 is TGTGCCAGCAGCACCCGAACCGATCAGCCCCAGCATTTT. Amino acids: CASSTRTDQPQHF.

In this sample, this clonotype turned up many times. V gene TRBV9 combines with J gene TRBJ1-1; tentative D call: TRBD1 (5 bases). Germline V lookup: CDR1 SGDLS, CDR2 YYNGEE. V was trimmed by 5 bases and J by 1 base, leaving 9 bases between them. The length of the CDR3 is 13 residues. The CDR3: CASRRGPNTEAFF. DNA of the CDR3: TGTGCCAGCAGACGGGGCCCGAACACTGAAGCTTTCTTT.

This clonotype was counted many times. The V and J genes are TRBV9 and TRBJ2-1; D possibly corresponds to TRBD2 (6 bases). V was clipped by 0 bases and J by 7 bases, with 11 bases between them. The CDR3 is 14 amino acids. Germline V gene sequence: CDR1 SGDLS, CDR2 YYNGEE. The CDR3 DNA reads as TGTGCCAGCAGCGTAGTTTCGGGAGTAAATGAGCAGTTCTTC. Amino acid sequence: CASSVVSGVNEQFF.

This clonotype has at least ten counts. The chain uses TRBV9 and TRBJ2-1, with TRBD2 matching over 9 bases. Germline trimming cut 0 bases from V and 5 bases from J; bases unmatched to any gene: 3. The CDR3 spans 15 residues. Germline V gene sequence: CDR1 SGDLS, CDR2 YYNGEE. The CDR3 nucleotides read TGTGCCAGCAGCGTAGCGGAGCGGGGGGACAATGAGCAGTTCTTC. This sequence encodes CASSVAERGDNEQFF.

In this sample, this clonotype turned up many times. The genes are TRBV9 and TRBJ2-3, with 7 bases that match TRBD2. The CDR3 has 16 amino acids. Germline V gene data show CDR1 as SGDLS and CDR2 as YYNGEE. V gave up 4 bases and J gave up 7 bases; unmatched junction bases: 15. The CDR3, as DNA: TGTGCCAGCAGCCCTCTGGGGGGGACTACTCGTAATACGCAGTATTTT. Translated: CASSPLGGTTRNTQYF.

This clonotype was detected ten times or more. V is TRBV9 and J is TRBJ1-4, with D possibly matching TRBD1 (6 bases). Germline lookup yields CDR1 SGDLS and CDR2 YYNGEE. The germline V and J ends were trimmed by 3 bases and 4 bases, with 13 bases remaining between them. This CDR3 is 15 amino acids long. This CDR3 is CASSAGSRGNEKLFF. The CDR3 nucleotides read TGTGCCAGCAGCGCAGGGAGCAGGGGTAATGAAAAACTGTTTTTT.

This clonotype was counted ten times or more. The chain employs TRBV9 and TRBJ1-6, with D perhaps TRBD1 (6 bases). Per the germline V gene, CDR1 is SGDLS and CDR2 is YYNGEE. V dropped 5 bases and J dropped 0 bases, with 12 bases sitting between them. This CDR3 spans 16 amino acids. The CDR3 loop is CASSTEGDSYNSPLHF. The DNA for the CDR3 is TGTGCCAGCAGTACGGAGGGGGACTCCTATAATTCACCCCTCCACTTT.

This clonotype was observed at least ten times. The chain recombines TRBV9 with TRBJ1-1; 10 bases match TRBD1. The CDR3 is 16 amino acids. Germline V gene sequence: CDR1 SGDLS, CDR2 YYNGEE. After removal of 5 bases from V and 6 bases from J, the junction contained 13 bases not matched to a gene. The CDR3 sequence: CASSRGQGVGSAEAFF. The CDR3 bases are TGTGCCAGCAGTCGCGGACAGGGGGTTGGGAGCGCTGAAGCTTTCTTT.

V gene TRBV9 combines with J gene TRBJ1-6; D is undetermined. The CDR3 contains 14 residues. V was pared by 0 bases and J by 10 bases, with 11 bases between. Germline assignment: CDR1 SGDLS and CDR2 YYNGEE. DNA for the CDR3: TGTGCCAGCAGCGTAGACGGACGACGGTCACCCCTCCACTTT. Translating it yields CASSVDGRRSPLHF.

The chain carries TRBV9 and TRBJ1-1; TRBD1 is a possible D gene (6 bases). Germline V gene sequence: CDR1 SGDLS, CDR2 YYNGEE. Trimming left V 0 bases short and J 2 bases short, with 14 bases between. The CDR3 has 16 residues. In DNA, the CDR3 is TGTGCCAGCAGCGTAGGGGGTGGGGGCTTAAACACTGAAGCTTTCTTT. This encodes CASSVGGGGLNTEAFF.

This clonotype showed up many times. This chain connects TRBV9 to TRBJ1-1; D gene ambiguous. The CDR3 loop spans 15 amino acids. Germline loops: CDR1 SGDLS, CDR2 YYNGEE. V lost 0 bases, J lost 3 bases, and 12 bases lay in between. The CDR3 nucleotides read TGTGCCAGCAGCGTAGGGCCAGGTGGGGACACTGAAGCTTTCTTT. Its protein product is CASSVGPGGDTEAFF.

This clonotype was recorded at least ten times. This chain joins TRBV9 and TRBJ1-4; no reliable D call. The CDR3 runs 16 residues. The V end was cut by 2 bases, the J end by 0 bases, with 11 bases between. Germline-derived CDR1 and CDR2 are SGDLS and YYNGEE. CDR3 in amino acids: CASSVALSATNEKLFF. DNA for the CDR3: TGTGCCAGCAGCGTCGCCCTAAGCGCAACTAATGAAAAACTGTTTTTT.

This clonotype was found a few times. The chain employs TRBV9 and TRBJ1-6, with 10 positions matching TRBD1. With V trimmed by 0 bases and J by 9 bases, 3 bases remained unmatched. CDR1 is SGDLS and CDR2 is YYNGEE in the germline V gene. The CDR3 is 15 amino acids. CDR3 sequence: CASSVAGTGASPLHF. For the CDR3, the DNA is TGTGCCAGCAGCGTAGCTGGGACAGGGGCTTCACCCCTCCACTTT. Combining the CDR3 with reference TRBV9 and TRBJ1-6 gives the whole variable domain DSGVTQTPKHLITATGQRVTLRCSPRSGDLSVYWYQQSLDQGLQFLIQYYNGEERAKGNILERFSAQQFPDLHSELNLSSLELGDSALYFCASSVAGTGASPLHFGNGTRLTVT.

This clonotype has ten or more counts. The chain uses TRBV9 and TRBJ1-3, with no clear D. The V gene lost 3 bases and the J gene lost 0 bases, with 7 bases spanning the gap. Per germline, CDR1 SGDLS and CDR2 YYNGEE. CDR3 size: 14 residues. Here the CDR3 DNA reads TGTGCCAGCAGCGCCAGCCTCTCTGGAAACACCATATATTTT. This gives the protein CASSASLSGNTIYF.

This clonotype was seen ten or more times. V is TRBV9 and J is TRBJ2-5; 10 positions match TRBD2. Germline CDR1 reads SGDLS; CDR2 reads YYNGEE. This CDR3 spans 16 amino acids. V lost 3 bases, J lost 3 bases, and 8 bases stayed unmatched. In nucleotides, the CDR3 is TGTGCCAGCAGCGCGTCCGGGACTAGCGTGGAAGAGACCCAGTACTTC. As protein: CASSASGTSVEETQYF.

This clonotype was observed many times. DNA of the CDR3: TGTGCCAGCAAGGGGAGTCTCACGAACACCGGGGAGCTGTTTTTT. It yields the protein CASKGSLTNTGELFF. The rearrangement links TRBV9 to TRBJ2-2; perhaps D is TRBD1 or TRBD2 (5 bases each). V lost 6 bases, J lost 0 bases, and 12 bases lay in between. The CDR3 spans 15 residues. Germline loops: CDR1 SGDLS, CDR2 YYNGEE.